This T cell receptor (beta chain) was recovered during a study of cytomegalovirus exposure and HLA in healthy donors. Note on this clone: Its antigen is unknown.

Data came from immunoSEQ multiplex PCR; TCRdb stores just in-frame clones and leaves some out. The sample carries roughly 240,000 clones, about 86% recorded once. Notes on the study in general: The CMV antigen specificity of three CMV-associated chains was confirmed through in vitro analysis.

CDR1 SGHDT and CDR2 YYEEEE come from the germline V gene. V lost 3 bases to trimming and J lost 4 bases; unmatched junction nucleotides: 7. The CDR3 runs 15 residues. The chain couples TRBV5-6 to TRBJ2-1; TRBD2 matches at 7 bases. The specimen sequenced was PBMCs. The receptor was isolated from a man in his late teens or twenties in good health and CMV-seronegative. CDR3 amino acids: CASSSRTRVYNEQFF. CDR3 nucleotide sequence: TGTGCCAGCAGCTCCAGGACTAGGGTTTACAATGAGCAGTTCTTC.